These 30 T cell receptor beta chains were all obtained from the same sample, sequenced in a study of CD8+ T cells in alopecia areata. Sequencing used cDNA as its template, made by extracting RNA and reverse transcribing it. TCRdb's copy holds only in-frame clones and misses some; the assay was immunoSEQ multiplex PCR. This sample has approximately 120,000 clones, with around 50% found just once. The specimen was NKG2D-low CD8+ T cells sorted from blood. These receptors were taken from a human donor with alopecia areata.

DNA of the CDR3: TGTGCCAGCAGTACCGGGGGGAGCTCCTACGAGCAGTACTTC. Translated: CASSTGGSSYEQYF. J is TRBJ2-7 and V is TRBV6-6, with TRBD2 identical over 7 bases. Germline V gene lookup returns CDR1 MNHNY and CDR2 SVGAGI (reference sequence). The CDR3 sequence is 14 residues long. Trimming removed 5 bases from V and 0 bases from J; junction bases left unmatched: 4.

This clone was recorded a few times. The chain uses TRBV6-6 and TRBJ2-7; possible D gene TRBD1, 5 bases. The CDR3 contains 12 residues. Deletions cut 6 bases from V and 0 bases from J, with 6 bases between. Per germline, CDR1 MNHNY and CDR2 SVGAGI (reference sequence). As DNA, the CDR3 is TGTGCCAGCAGGGACATCTCCTACGAGCAGTACTTC. Its protein is CASRDISYEQYF.

This chain links TRBV18 with TRBJ1-1; D not resolved. Germline V gene data show CDR1 as KGHSH and CDR2 as LQKENI. Trimming stripped 2 bases from V and 8 bases from J, with 9 bases between. The CDR3 sequence is 12 residues long. In nucleotides, the CDR3 is TGTGCCAGCTCACCATTAGGCGACGAAGCTTTCTTT. Translated: CASSPLGDEAFF.

Only one count was recorded for this clone. The chain links TRBV30 to TRBJ2-5; a possible D gene is TRBD2 (6 bases). The CDR3 is 15 amino acids. V shed 0 bases and J shed 3 bases, with 14 bases lying between them. Germline V gene data show CDR1 as GTSNPN and CDR2 as SVGIG (reference sequence). This chain's CDR3 is CAWSVVAGPKETQYF. The CDR3, as DNA: TGTGCCTGGAGTGTGGTCGCGGGGCCAAAAGAGACCCAGTACTTC.

This sequence joins TRBV5-1 and TRBJ2-7; tentative D call: TRBD2 (6 bases). V lost 2 bases and J 7 bases, leaving 13 bases between the germline ends. This CDR3 region has 13 residues. The germline V gene has CDR1 SGHRS and CDR2 YFSETQ. CDR3 DNA: TGCGCCAGCAGCTTCACCGGGAGTGAGGAGCAGTACTTC. Translating it yields CASSFTGSEEQYF. Based on the CDR3 plus reference TRBV5-1 and TRBJ2-7, the full variable domain is KAGVTQTPRYLIKTRGQQVTLSCSPISGHRSVSWYQQTPGQGLQFLFEYFSETQRNKGNFPGRFSGRQFSNSRSEMNVSTLELGDSALYLCASSFTGSEEQYFGPGTRLTVT.

The sample holds one count of this clone. The chain has TRBV28 and TRBJ2-5, with D possibly being TRBD1 or TRBD2 (5 bases each). Germline V gives CDR1 MDHEN, CDR2 SYDVKM. V lost 6 bases and J 4 bases, leaving 18 bases between the germline ends. The CDR3 is 15 residues long. The CDR3 loop reads CASRGVSSQRETQYF. DNA of the CDR3: TGTGCCAGCAGGGGGGTCTCGAGTCAAAGAGAGACCCAGTACTTC. Looking up the rest from reference TRBV28 and TRBJ2-5 gives the full variable domain: DVKVTQSSRYLVKRTGEKVFLECVQDMDHENMFWYRQDPGLGLRLIYFSYDVKMKEKGDIPEGYSVSREKKERFSLILESASTNQTSMYLCASRGVSSQRETQYFGPGTRLLVL.

This chain joins TRBV28 and TRBJ2-7; D unclear. Germline V gives CDR1 MDHEN, CDR2 SYDVKM. V was clipped by 3 bases and J by 5 bases, with 11 bases between them. The CDR3 loop spans 13 amino acids. CDR3: CASSLRAGDEQYF. For the CDR3, the DNA is TGTGCCAGCAGTTTGAGAGCTGGCGACGAGCAGTACTTC.

The chain couples TRBV7-8 to TRBJ2-1; no reliable D call. The germline V gene has CDR1 SGHVS and CDR2 FQNEAQ. V was trimmed by 2 bases and J by 6 bases, leaving 8 bases between them. The CDR3 loop spans 13 amino acids. The CDR3 is CASSLSPGNEQFF. The DNA for the CDR3 is TGTGCCAGCAGCTTATCCCCCGGCAATGAGCAGTTCTTC.

The chain uses TRBV29-1 and TRBJ1-5; TRBD1 matches 7 bases. The CDR3 extends over 14 amino acids. Germline CDR1 is SQVTM and CDR2 is ANQGSEA. The J segment lost 0 bases and the V segment lost 6 bases, leaving 5 bases of the junction unmatched. CDR3 amino acids: CSVITGDSNQPQHF. DNA of the CDR3: TGCAGCGTGATTACAGGGGATAGCAATCAGCCCCAGCATTTT.

In this sample, this clone turned up a few times. V usage is TRBV5-1 and J usage is TRBJ2-1; D is perhaps TRBD1 (6 bases). The CDR3 consists of 15 residues. V lost 0 bases, J lost 3 bases, and 10 bases lay in between. Germline values: CDR1 SGHRS, CDR2 YFSETQ. The chain's CDR3 is CASSLGTDFYNEQFF. The CDR3 nucleotides are TGCGCCAGCAGCTTGGGGACAGATTTCTACAATGAGCAGTTCTTC.

This chain connects TRBV7-6 to TRBJ2-7; D is uncertain. This CDR3 has 14 amino acids. Trimming took 0 bases from V and 3 from J, leaving 9 bases between them. Germline values: CDR1 SGHVS, CDR2 FNYEAQ. The CDR3 loop is CASSLAVGSYEQYF. For the CDR3, the DNA is TGTGCCAGCAGCTTAGCGGTGGGTAGCTACGAGCAGTACTTC.

The chain couples TRBV30 to TRBJ1-6, with D possibly TRBD1 on 6 matching bases. Germline V lookup: CDR1 GTSNPN, CDR2 SVGIG (reference sequence). Between the trimmed V and J ends, which lost 3 bases and 4 bases, there was a span of 13 bases. This CDR3 contains 15 residues. CDR3 amino acids: CAWRMDSHYNSPLHF. In nucleotides, the CDR3 is TGTGCCTGGAGGATGGACAGCCATTATAATTCACCCCTCCACTTT.

The chain recombines TRBV29-1 with TRBJ2-1, with 10 bases that match TRBD2. Germline assignment: CDR1 SQVTM and CDR2 ANQGSEA. V trimming: 4 bases; J trimming: 3 bases; junction bases outside the gene matches: 9. This CDR3 is built from 16 residues. The DNA of the CDR3 is TGCAGCGTTGTTAAACCTCTAGCGGGAGACTACAATGAGCAGTTCTTC. Translation gives CSVVKPLAGDYNEQFF.

A note on this clone: The sample holds other DNA sequences that translate to the same CDR3. V gene TRBV30 combines with J gene TRBJ2-6; D not resolved. Germline CDR1 GTSNPN, CDR2 SVGIG (reference sequence). The CDR3 runs to 15 residues. Trimming removed 5 bases from V and 0 bases from J, with 11 bases in between. The chain's CDR3 is CAWQSGVSGANVLTF. The CDR3, as DNA: TGTGCCTGGCAGTCTGGCGTCTCTGGGGCCAACGTCCTGACTTTC.

The chain carries TRBV29-1 and TRBJ1-2, with 7 bases lining up with TRBD1. V shed 7 bases and J 7 bases; nucleotides not matched to a gene: 6. Germline V gene data show CDR1 as SQVTM and CDR2 as ANQGSEA. The CDR3 totals 11 residues. CDR3 in DNA: TGCAGCGCGGACGACAGGGCTGGCTACACCTTC. Translation gives CSADDRAGYTF.

The chain links TRBV29-1 to TRBJ2-1; no firm D call. This CDR3 has 13 residues. The germline CDR1 and CDR2 sequences are SQVTM and ANQGSEA. V dropped 6 bases and J dropped 0 bases, with 9 bases sitting between them. CDR3 bases: TGCAGCGTCTTTGGAGACTCCTACAATGAGCAGTTCTTC. Protein product: CSVFGDSYNEQFF.

The rearrangement links TRBV4-2 to TRBJ2-7, with TRBD2 matching 8 bases. Germline trimming cut 4 bases from V and 1 base from J; bases unmatched to any gene: 9. Germline values: CDR1 LGHNA, CDR2 YNFKEQ. The CDR3 has 16 amino acids. The CDR3 sequence is CASSRNSGGGSYEQYF. Here the CDR3 DNA reads TGTGCCAGCAGCCGAAACTCCGGGGGGGGATCCTACGAGCAGTACTTC.

This clone was observed a handful of times. The chain employs TRBV29-1 and TRBJ2-3, with 11 nucleotides matching TRBD1. V gave up 3 bases and J gave up 0 bases; unmatched junction bases: 2. Germline-derived CDR1 and CDR2 are SQVTM and ANQGSEA. The CDR3 runs to 15 residues. DNA of the CDR3: TGCAGCGTTGATGGGGACAGGGGGAGCACAGATACGCAGTATTTT. This sequence encodes CSVDGDRGSTDTQYF.

This clone has only a few counts. The CDR3 coding sequence is TGTGCCAGCTGGGACGGGACGGTAGATACGCAGTATTTT. Amino acids: CASWDGTVDTQYF. The rearrangement joins TRBV19 to TRBJ2-3, with D perhaps matching TRBD1 or TRBD2 (5 bases each). The CDR3 runs 13 residues. Germline V gives CDR1 LNHDA, CDR2 SQIVND (reference sequence). V was trimmed by 9 bases and J by 5 bases, leaving 15 bases between them. Drawing the rest from reference TRBV19 and TRBJ2-3, the complete variable domain is DGGITQSPKYLFRKEGQNVTLSCEQNLNHDAMYWYRQDPGQGLRLIYYSQIVNDFQKGDIAEGYSVSREKKESFPLTVTSAQKNPTAFYLCASWDGTVDTQYFGPGTRLTVL.

This clone has only a few counts. V gene TRBV19 combines with J gene TRBJ2-1; D is possibly TRBD1 or TRBD2 (5 bases each). This CDR3 spans 14 amino acids. Per germline, CDR1 LNHDA and CDR2 SQIVND (reference sequence). Trimming stripped 4 bases from V and 6 bases from J, with 13 bases between. The CDR3, as DNA: TGTGCCAGTAGTACCTTACTAGACAGCAATGAGCAGTTCTTC. This translates into CASSTLLDSNEQFF.

This chain links TRBV13 with TRBJ2-3, with D hard to call. Germline CDR1 is PRHDT and CDR2 is FYEKMQ (reference sequence). Trimming removed 5 bases at V and 5 bases at J, with 11 bases between. This CDR3 spans 13 amino acids. The CDR3 loop is CASSPAVGDTQYF. Written as DNA, the CDR3 is TGTGCCAGCAGCCCTGCAGTCGGAGATACGCAGTATTTT.

The chain combines TRBV19 with TRBJ1-1; the D is unclear. The V end was cut by 5 bases, the J end by 3 bases, with 4 bases between. There are 11 residues in the CDR3. Germline assignment: CDR1 LNHDA and CDR2 SQIVND (reference sequence). The CDR3 DNA sequence: TGTGCCAGTAGTTCATACACTGAAGCTTTCTTT. Its protein is CASSSYTEAFF.

The J gene is TRBJ2-1, the V gene TRBV6-4, with a possible D match to TRBD1 (6 bases). The CDR3 has 13 amino acids. Trimming stripped 3 bases from V and 3 bases from J, with 6 bases between. CDR1 is MRHNA, CDR2 SNTAGT, per germline. CDR3 in DNA: TGTGCCAGCAGTGAGGACAGCTACAATGAGCAGTTCTTC. This translates into CASSEDSYNEQFF.

This clone was seen only a few times. The gene calls are TRBV29-1 and TRBJ2-7; no clear D gene. CDR1 SQVTM and CDR2 ANQGSEA come from the germline V gene. CDR3 size: 13 residues. The V end was cut by 6 bases, the J end by 3 bases, with 15 bases between. In DNA, the CDR3 is TGCAGCGTCGCAGACCAGAATGGCTACGAGCAGTACTTC. It translates to CSVADQNGYEQYF.

This rearrangement joins TRBV28 to TRBJ2-4; D not resolved. V gave up 3 bases and J gave up 6 bases, with 3 bases separating them. Germline-derived CDR1 and CDR2 are MDHEN and SYDVKM. The CDR3 is 11 residues long. In nucleotides, the CDR3 is TGTGCCAGCAGTTTTAGAAACATTCAGTACTTC. Amino acid sequence: CASSFRNIQYF.

This sequence joins TRBV21-1 and TRBJ2-1. TRBV21-1 is annotated as a pseudogene. There are 16 residues in the CDR3. The CDR3 coding sequence is TGTGCCAGCAGCAAAGAAATCGGGACCTCGAACAATGAGCAGTTCTTC. This codes for CASSKEIGTSNNEQFF.

This clone was found a few times. The rearrangement uses TRBV29-1 and TRBJ2-7; possible D gene TRBD2, 5 bases. This CDR3 is 10 amino acids long. Germline-derived CDR1 and CDR2 are SQVTM and ANQGSEA. The V and J ends lost 5 bases and 5 bases respectively, with 7 bases between them. The CDR3 loop reads CSVWRNEQYF. The CDR3 DNA is TGCAGCGTTTGGAGGAACGAGCAGTACTTC.

The chain has TRBV5-1 and TRBJ2-1; 9 bases align to TRBD1. In germline, CDR1 is SGHRS, CDR2 YFSETQ. Trimming at V came to 3 bases and at J to 6 bases, leaving 4 bases not matched to a gene. This CDR3 has 14 amino acids. The CDR3 DNA follows: TGCGCCAGCAGCTGGACAGGGGTCGGCAATGAGCAGTTCTTC. Its translation: CASSWTGVGNEQFF.

The chain joins TRBV29-1 to TRBJ1-1, with D uncertain. Germline values: CDR1 SQVTM, CDR2 ANQGSEA. This CDR3 has 12 amino acids. The CDR3 spells CSGRPQNTEAFF. DNA for the CDR3: TGCAGTGGGAGGCCTCAGAACACTGAAGCTTTCTTT. Based on the CDR3 plus reference TRBV29-1 and TRBJ1-1, the full variable domain is SAVISQKPSRDICQRGTSLTIQCQVDSQVTMMFWYRQQPGQSLTLIATANQGSEATYESGFVIDKFPISRPNLTFSTLTVSNMSPEDSSIYLCSGRPQNTEAFFGQGTRLTVV.

The V and J genes are TRBV27 and TRBJ2-7; 7 bases match TRBD1. With 6 bases clipped from V and 3 bases from J, the junction kept 8 bases outside the gene matches. The CDR3 contains 14 residues. CDR1 is MNHEY and CDR2 is SMNVEV in the germline V gene (reference sequence). The CDR3 loop reads CASSTGTDIYEQYF. The CDR3 bases are TGTGCCAGCAGCACCGGGACAGATATCTACGAGCAGTACTTC.